This T cell receptor beta chain was identified during a study of blood T cell repertoires in COVID-19. Study at large: Acute and convalescent COVID-19 samples came from the United States, Italy and Spain. The analysed material was cDNA or gDNA that came from T cells, B-cell-depleted T cells, or PBMCs.

Germline values: CDR1 SGHAT, CDR2 FQNNGV. CDR3 length equals 14 residues. The ends were cut back, 3 bases at V and 4 bases at J, with 12 bases in the middle. Under the authors' procedure: Amplifying reference gene primers gave estimates of nucleated cell counts. Generated by immunoSEQ multiplex PCR, the TCRdb table keeps only in-frame clones and is missing some. V and J calls and clone size come straight from that table; D and trimming were deduced from the DNA. The table lists 45,000 to 55,000 clones, 65% to 85% of them singletons. The sample comprised peripheral blood. This TCR derives from a man in his fifties or sixties with acute or convalescent COVID-19. The gene calls are TRBV11-2 and TRBJ1-1, with D hard to call. The DNA of the CDR3 is TGTGCCAGCAGCTTTTCACCGCGAAGCACTGAAGCTTTCTTT. It yields the protein CASSFSPRSTEAFF. Full variable domain (missing parts from reference TRBV11-2 and TRBJ1-1): EAGVAQSPRYKIIEKRQSVAFWCNPISGHATLYWYQQILGQGPKLLIQFQNNGVVDDSQLPKDRFSAERLKGVDSTLKIQPAKLEDSAVYLCASSFSPRSTEAFFGQGTRLTVV.